Below, one T cell receptor beta chain is given with its context. Its antigen is undetermined. It was with a sample-barcoded 5' primer and a J-beta primer mix that a second PCR of roughly 7 to 12 cycles was run. TCRdb analysed the 5' RACE reads with MiXCR anew, one entry per CDR3 protein. The sample yields roughly 1.6 million distinct CDR3 sequences, around 36% seen once. This entry comes from a study of blood T cells in healthy people across ages. Study context: Capturing about one barcoded beta molecule per two T cells was achieved by template switching. Findings of the study overall: The fall in TCR beta diversity per million T cells was roughly linear with age. PBMCs that were unsorted prevented a conclusive naive versus antigen-experienced comparison.

Samples had at least 6.5 million PBMCs isolated from them. Germline CDR1 and CDR2: SGHRS and YFSETQ. CDR3 length: 12 residues. V was trimmed by 5 bases and J by 3 bases, leaving 9 bases between them. Sequenced input: blood. The chain uses TRBV5-1 and TRBJ2-7; D call uncertain. The receptor's source is a woman in her twenties or thirties in good health. DNA of the CDR3: TGCGCCAGCAGGCAGGATTTCTACGAGCAGTACTTC. It encodes CASRQDFYEQYF.